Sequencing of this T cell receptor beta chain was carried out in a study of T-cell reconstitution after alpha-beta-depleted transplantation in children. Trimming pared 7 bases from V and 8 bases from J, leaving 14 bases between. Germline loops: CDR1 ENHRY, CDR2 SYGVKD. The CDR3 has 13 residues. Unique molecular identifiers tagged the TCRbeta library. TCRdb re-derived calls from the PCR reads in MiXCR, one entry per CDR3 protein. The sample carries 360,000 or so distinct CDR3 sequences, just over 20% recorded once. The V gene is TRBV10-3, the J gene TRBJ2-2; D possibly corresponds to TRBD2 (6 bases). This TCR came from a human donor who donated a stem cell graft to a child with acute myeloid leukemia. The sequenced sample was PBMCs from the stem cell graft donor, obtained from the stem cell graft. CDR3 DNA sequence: TGTGCCATCACTCCCGGCGGGGCTGGGGAGCTGTTTTTT. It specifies CAITPGGAGELFF.